This TCR beta chain was obtained from a study of a mutant IDH1 vaccine in newly diagnosed glioma. Study context: Treated patients, 62.5% male and around 40% female, averaged about 40 years of age. Earlier care involved radiotherapy, temozolomide, or both, and the majority received both. Broader study findings: Altogether, around 93% of patients exhibited vaccine-induced immune responses.

Repertoires were generated with immunoSEQ multiplex PCR, while TCRdb's copy carries only in-frame clones and drops some. The table includes about 92,000 clones, approximately 83% detected once. About this clone: Its antigen remains unidentified.

Time point defined: baseline, week 1 (first vaccination visit). The treatment is: pre-vaccination baseline after standard-of-care therapy. The CDR3 is 14 residues long. Germline assignment: CDR1 MDHEN and CDR2 SYDVKM. V lost 8 bases and J lost 4, with 14 bases in between. The sample here was PBMCs, taken from a glioma patient treated with radiotherapy, temozolomide or both. J is TRBJ2-2 and V is TRBV28; maybe TRBD1 (6 bases). The clonotype was recovered from a woman in her fifties or sixties with glioma. This CDR3 reads CASLWGRRTGELFF. CDR3 bases: TGTGCCAGCCTTTGGGGGCGTCGCACCGGGGAGCTGTTTTTT.